This TCR beta chain was sequenced in a study of blood T cell repertoires in COVID-19. About the study: T cells, B-cell-depleted T cells, or PBMCs provided the cDNA or gDNA that served as material.

This clone appeared once. TCRdb's copy holds only in-frame clones and misses some; the assay was immunoSEQ multiplex PCR. There are around 160,000 clones in the sample; roughly 90% occur only once, and over 2% lies in the top ten. V lost 3 bases, J lost 6 bases, and 11 bases lay in between. This CDR3 region has 13 residues. Germline values: CDR1 LGHNA, CDR2 YNFKEQ. Sequenced input: peripheral blood. The TCR comes from a human donor in a cohort sampled during active COVID-19. V usage is TRBV4-2 and J usage is TRBJ1-1, with D unresolved. The CDR3 loop is CASSQYRVSEAFF. CDR3 coding DNA: TGTGCCAGCAGCCAGTATCGGGTGTCTGAAGCTTTCTTT.